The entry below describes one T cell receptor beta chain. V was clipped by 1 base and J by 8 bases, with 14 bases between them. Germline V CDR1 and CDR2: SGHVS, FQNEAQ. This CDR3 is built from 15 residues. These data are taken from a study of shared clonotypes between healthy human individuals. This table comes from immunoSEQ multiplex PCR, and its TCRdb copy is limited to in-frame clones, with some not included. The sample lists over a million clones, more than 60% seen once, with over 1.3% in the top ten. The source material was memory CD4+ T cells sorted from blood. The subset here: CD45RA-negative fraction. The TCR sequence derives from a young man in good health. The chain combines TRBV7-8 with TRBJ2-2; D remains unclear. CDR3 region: CASSLDRPVGGELFF. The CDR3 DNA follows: TGTGCCAGCAGCTTAGATAGGCCCGTTGGTGGGGAGCTGTTTTTT.